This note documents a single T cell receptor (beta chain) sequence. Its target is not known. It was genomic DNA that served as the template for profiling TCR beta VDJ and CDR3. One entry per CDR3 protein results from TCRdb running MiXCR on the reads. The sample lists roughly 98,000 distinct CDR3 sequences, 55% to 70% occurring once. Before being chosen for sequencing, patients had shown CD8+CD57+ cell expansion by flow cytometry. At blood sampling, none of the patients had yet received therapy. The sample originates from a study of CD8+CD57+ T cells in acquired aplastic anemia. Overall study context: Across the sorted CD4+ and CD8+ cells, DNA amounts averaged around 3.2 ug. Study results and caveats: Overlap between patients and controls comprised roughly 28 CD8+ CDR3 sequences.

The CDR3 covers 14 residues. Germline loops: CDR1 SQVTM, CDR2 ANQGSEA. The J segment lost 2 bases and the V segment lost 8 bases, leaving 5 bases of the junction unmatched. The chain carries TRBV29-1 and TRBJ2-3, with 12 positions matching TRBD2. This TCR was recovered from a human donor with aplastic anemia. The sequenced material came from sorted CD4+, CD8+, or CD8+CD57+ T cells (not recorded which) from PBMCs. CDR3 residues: CSLRTSGATDTQYF. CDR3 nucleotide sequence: TGCAGCCTCCGGACTAGCGGGGCCACAGATACGCAGTATTTT.